These 25 T cell receptor beta chains originate from one sample sequenced in a study of blood T cells in healthy people across ages. A second 7 to 11 cycle PCR used barcoded and J-beta primers. TCRdb fed the 5' RACE reads into MiXCR, producing one record per CDR3 protein. The table shows about 1,800,000 distinct CDR3 sequences, with roughly 27% occurring only once. The sequenced sample consisted of blood. These receptors were collected from a woman in her thirties in good health.

A remark on this clonotype: A much larger clonotype is one base distant, so this may be a read error. This chain links TRBV29-1 with TRBJ2-1; D is perhaps TRBD1 (5 bases). The J call may not be correct, given that the DNA end is closer to TRBJ2-7. CDR3 length: 14 amino acids. Looked up from germline, CDR1 is SQVTM and CDR2 is ANQGSEA. CDR3 loop: CSVGQGYTYNEQYF. Written as DNA, the CDR3 is TGCAGCGTTGGCCAGGGCTATACCTACAATGAGCAGTACTTC.

This clonotype was picked up a small number of times. The rearrangement joins TRBV4-3 to TRBJ1-4; possibly TRBD1 for D (6 bases). This CDR3 comprises 13 residues. Trimming removed 8 bases at V and 7 bases at J, with 14 bases between. Germline V gene data show CDR1 as LGHNA and CDR2 as YSLEER. Here the CDR3 reads CASSRRGGEKLFF. In DNA, the CDR3 is TGCGCCAGCTCTCGCAGGGGCGGTGAAAAACTGTTTTTT.

There are a few counts of this clonotype. J is TRBJ2-1 and V is TRBV9; TRBD2 matches at 10 bases. The germline V gene has CDR1 SGDLS and CDR2 YYNGEE. The CDR3 extends over 17 amino acids. V shed 0 bases and J 1 base; nucleotides not matched to a gene: 4. The CDR3 bases are TGTGCCAGCAGCGTAGACCCAGCGGGAGGGTCCTACAATGAGCAGTTCTTC. Its translation: CASSVDPAGGSYNEQFF.

Only a few counts were recorded for this clonotype. CDR3 bases: TGCGCCAGCAGCCAAGAAACGCACAGGACTGACACCGGGGAGCTGTTTTTT. Its translation is CASSQETHRTDTGELFF. V is TRBV4-3 and J is TRBJ2-2; tentatively, D is TRBD1 or TRBD2 (5 bases each). Germline V gene lookup returns CDR1 LGHNA and CDR2 YSLEER. This CDR3 spans 17 amino acids. V lost 0 bases, J lost 3 bases, and 14 bases lay in between.

Ten or more counts support this clonotype. The rearrangement uses TRBV6-5 and TRBJ2-5; a weak D match, TRBD2 (6 bases). Trimming shortened V by 0 bases and J by 5 bases, and 13 bases separated the two germline ends. This CDR3 region has 15 residues. Germline V gene data show CDR1 as MNHEY and CDR2 as SVGAGI. The DNA for the CDR3 is TGTGCCAGCAGTTACTCTGGGACTGGAAGGGAGACCCAGTACTTC. This translates into CASSYSGTGRETQYF.

This clonotype was observed a few times. V gene TRBV12-3 or TRBV12-4 combines with J gene TRBJ1-2; tentatively, D is TRBD1 (5 bases). The V end was cut by 5 bases, the J end by 2 bases, with 15 bases between. The CDR3 contains 15 residues. CDR3 protein: CASSPTRDANYGYTF. CDR3 nucleotides: TGTGCCAGCAGTCCGACTCGGGACGCAAACTATGGCTACACCTTC.

The chain recombines TRBV24-1 with TRBJ2-1, with TRBD1 identical over 7 bases. The CDR3 spans 13 residues. Looked up from germline, CDR1 is KGHDR and CDR2 is SFDVKD. J lost 8 bases, V lost 3 bases, and 3 bases had no gene match. Here the CDR3 DNA reads TGTGCCACCAGTGATCCTAGGGGGCATGAGCAGTTCTTC. Protein product: CATSDPRGHEQFF.

A few counts support this clonotype. The rearrangement links TRBV7-9 to TRBJ2-3; no clear D. The ends were cut back, 6 bases at V and 2 bases at J, with 12 bases in the middle. Germline V lookup: CDR1 SEHNR, CDR2 FQNEAQ (reference sequence). This CDR3 comprises 14 residues. CDR3 loop: CASSPGWVTDTQYF. In nucleotides, the CDR3 is TGTGCCAGCAGTCCAGGATGGGTCACAGATACGCAGTATTTT.

V usage is TRBV7-3 and J usage is TRBJ1-1, with D perhaps matching TRBD1 (6 bases). The CDR3 extends over 13 amino acids. Germline loops: CDR1 SGHTA, CDR2 FQGTGA. V lost 4 bases and J lost 3, with 9 bases in between. The CDR3 nucleotides are TGTGCCAGCAGCTATACAGGGTACACTGAAGCTTTCTTT. It encodes CASSYTGYTEAFF.

This clonotype came up a few times. This chain's CDR3 is CSARDHQGLAGSAYEQYF. As DNA, the CDR3 is TGCAGTGCTAGAGATCACCAGGGGCTAGCGGGATCGGCCTACGAGCAGTACTTC. This chain connects TRBV20-1 to TRBJ2-7; 9 bases line up with TRBD2. V shed 0 bases, J shed 2 bases, and the junction held 14 bases outside the gene matches. There are 18 residues in the CDR3. Germline-derived CDR1 and CDR2 are DFQATT and SNEGSKA (reference sequence).

The rearrangement links TRBV20-1 to TRBJ2-5, with D maybe TRBD1 (5 bases). The DNA matches TRBJ2-7 better at its end, which makes the J call doubtful. This CDR3 has 14 residues. CDR1 is DFQATT and CDR2 is SNEGSKA in the germline V gene (reference sequence). CDR3 amino acids: CSARDFDQGREQYF. Written as DNA, the CDR3 is TGCAGTGCTAGAGATTTCGATCAGGGTCGCGAGCAGTACTTC.

This clonotype came up once. The chain has TRBV5-1 and TRBJ1-2, with D tentatively TRBD1 (6 bases). Germline V lookup: CDR1 SGHRS, CDR2 YFSETQ. V gave up 3 bases and J gave up 2 bases, with 11 bases separating them. The CDR3 runs to 14 residues. For the CDR3, the DNA is TGCGCCAGCAGCTGGGGGCTCATCAACTATGGCTACACCTTC. This gives the protein CASSWGLINYGYTF.

This clonotype was counted only a few times. The chain uses TRBV20-1 and TRBJ2-7; D may be TRBD1 or TRBD2 (5 bases each). The CDR3 sequence is 13 residues long. V was shortened by 3 bases and J by 2 bases, with 11 bases between the two germline ends. Germline V gene data show CDR1 as DFQATT and CDR2 as SNEGSKA (reference sequence). CDR3 sequence: CSASGGFTYEQYF. The CDR3 nucleotides read TGCAGTGCTAGTGGGGGTTTCACCTACGAGCAGTACTTC.

V is TRBV18 and J is TRBJ2-1; D is unclear. Germline V gives CDR1 KGHSH, CDR2 LQKENI. The CDR3 extends over 14 amino acids. The ends were cut back, 0 bases at V and 6 bases at J, with 9 bases in the middle. The CDR3 sequence is CASSPPEPGNEQFF. Written as DNA, the CDR3 is TGTGCCAGCTCACCACCGGAACCAGGCAATGAGCAGTTCTTC. Combining the CDR3 with reference TRBV18 and TRBJ2-1 gives the whole variable domain NAGVMQNPRHLVRRRGQEARLRCSPMKGHSHVYWYRQLPEEGLKFMVYLQKENIIDESGMPKERFSAEFPKEGPSILRIQQVVRGDSAAYFCASSPPEPGNEQFFGPGTRLTVL.

The genes are TRBV30 and TRBJ1-1; possibly TRBD1 for D (6 bases). CDR1 is GTSNPN and CDR2 is SVGIG in the germline V gene (reference sequence). The CDR3 covers 13 residues. The V gene lost 3 bases and the J gene lost 5 bases, with 13 bases spanning the gap. CDR3 in amino acids: CAWRQGGITEAFF. The DNA of the CDR3 is TGTGCCTGGAGACAGGGCGGGATAACTGAAGCTTTCTTT. Drawing the rest from reference TRBV30 and TRBJ1-1, the complete variable domain is SQTIHQWPATLVQPVGSPLSLECTVEGTSNPNLYWYRQAAGRGLQLLFYSVGIGQISSEVPQNLSASRPQDRQFILSSKKLLLSDSGFYLCAWRQGGITEAFFGQGTRLTVV.

The chain couples TRBV20-1 to TRBJ1-4; 7 bases are shared with TRBD1. CDR1 and CDR2 (germline): DFQATT, SNEGSKA (reference sequence). V trimming: 4 bases; J trimming: 4 bases; junction bases outside the gene matches: 3. This CDR3 is 13 amino acids long. CDR3 sequence (DNA): TGCAGTGCTACAGGACAGGTTAATGAAAAACTGTTTTTT. Its protein is CSATGQVNEKLFF.

This clonotype was counted ten times or more. The chain has TRBV11-2 and TRBJ2-6; a weak D match, TRBD1 (5 bases). In germline, CDR1 is SGHAT, CDR2 FQNNGV. Trimming shortened V by 0 bases and J by 0 bases, and 12 bases separated the two germline ends. The CDR3 totals 18 residues. In DNA, the CDR3 is TGTGCCAGCAGCTTAGAAGGACACCTTTCCTCTGGGGCCAACGTCCTGACTTTC. This codes for CASSLEGHLSSGANVLTF. Drawing the rest from reference TRBV11-2 and TRBJ2-6, the complete variable domain is EAGVAQSPRYKIIEKRQSVAFWCNPISGHATLYWYQQILGQGPKLLIQFQNNGVVDDSQLPKDRFSAERLKGVDSTLKIQPAKLEDSAVYLCASSLEGHLSSGANVLTFGAGSRLTVL.

For this clonotype: An end of the junction does not agree with germline; a read error may underlie this. The CDR3 loop is CAGSLEAENYEQYF. As DNA, the CDR3 is TGTGCCGGCAGCTTAGAGGCGGAGAATTACGAGCAGTACTTC. The chain uses TRBV7-2 and TRBJ2-7; D gene ambiguous. The CDR3 covers 14 residues. Germline lookup yields CDR1 SGHTA and CDR2 FQGNSA. Based on the CDR3 plus reference TRBV7-2 and TRBJ2-7, the full variable domain is GAGVSQSPSNKVTEKGKDVELRCDPISGHTALYWYRQSLGQGLEFLIYFQGNSAPDKSGLPSDRFSAERTGGSVSTLTIQRTQQEDSAVYLCAGSLEAENYEQYFGPGTRLTVT.

The table lists this clonotype with a few counts. This chain links TRBV28 with TRBJ1-2; D unresolved. The CDR3 length is 14 residues. Trimming removed 1 base from V and 2 bases from J, with 8 bases in between. Germline V gene lookup returns CDR1 MDHEN and CDR2 SYDVKM. The CDR3 reads CASSLYGENYGYTF. CDR3 in DNA: TGTGCCAGCAGTTTATACGGGGAAAACTATGGCTACACCTTC.

The rearrangement uses TRBV5-1 and TRBJ1-5; the D gene is possibly TRBD1 (6 bases). This CDR3 spans 15 amino acids. Germline loops: CDR1 SGHRS, CDR2 YFSETQ. V lost 4 bases and J 0 bases, leaving 11 bases between the germline ends. The CDR3 nucleotides are TGCGCCAGCAGCGCCTTAGGGGGTAGCAATCAGCCCCAGCATTTT. Its translation is CASSALGGSNQPQHF.

The chain links TRBV5-5 to TRBJ1-3, with D tentatively TRBD1 (6 bases). The ends were cut back, 4 bases at V and 4 bases at J, with 15 bases in the middle. Germline values: CDR1 SGHKS, CDR2 YYEKEE (reference sequence). The CDR3 has 15 residues. CDR3 loop: CASSPTGQIGNTIYF. The CDR3 DNA is TGTGCCAGCAGCCCAACAGGACAGATCGGAAACACCATATATTTT.

The rearrangement joins TRBV18 to TRBJ1-5, with TRBD1 identical over 8 bases. V gave up 2 bases and J gave up 6 bases; unmatched junction bases: 6. The CDR3 consists of 15 residues. Germline V lookup: CDR1 KGHSH, CDR2 LQKENI. For the CDR3, the DNA is TGTGCCAGCTCACCAGCGGGACAGGTTGGTCAGCCCCAGCATTTT. Translation gives CASSPAGQVGQPQHF.

On this clonotype: Mismatch with germline at one junction end may stem from a read error. The J gene is TRBJ1-2, the V gene TRBV7-9; unclear D gene. CDR1 is SEHNR and CDR2 is FQNEAQ in the germline V gene (reference sequence). The CDR3 has 13 amino acids. For the CDR3, the DNA is TGTGCCAGCAGCCGTCAGACTTCATATGGCCACACCTTC. Translation gives CASSRQTSYGHTF.

This clonotype was seen a handful of times. V usage is TRBV10-3 and J usage is TRBJ1-2; 7 bases line up with TRBD1. Unmatched junction bases numbered 3, after V lost 3 bases and J lost 5 bases. The CDR3 runs 13 residues. CDR1 is ENHRY, CDR2 SYGVKD, per germline. The CDR3 sequence is CAISDGQAYGYTF. The CDR3 DNA reads TGTGCCATCAGTGATGGACAGGCTTATGGCTACACCTTC.

This chain joins TRBV19 and TRBJ2-1; TRBD2 matches 8 bases. The V segment lost 4 bases and the J segment 1 base; nucleotides outside the gene matches: 3. Germline assignment: CDR1 LNHDA and CDR2 SQIVND (reference sequence). The CDR3 is 15 residues long. The CDR3 region has the DNA TGTGCCAGTAGTACCCGACTAGCGTCCTACAATGAGCAGTTCTTC. Translating it yields CASSTRLASYNEQFF. The complete variable domain, with remaining parts taken from reference TRBV19 and TRBJ2-1, reads DGGITQSPKYLFRKEGQNVTLSCEQNLNHDAMYWYRQDPGQGLRLIYYSQIVNDFQKGDIAEGYSVSREKKESFPLTVTSAQKNPTAFYLCASSTRLASYNEQFFGPGTRLTVL.